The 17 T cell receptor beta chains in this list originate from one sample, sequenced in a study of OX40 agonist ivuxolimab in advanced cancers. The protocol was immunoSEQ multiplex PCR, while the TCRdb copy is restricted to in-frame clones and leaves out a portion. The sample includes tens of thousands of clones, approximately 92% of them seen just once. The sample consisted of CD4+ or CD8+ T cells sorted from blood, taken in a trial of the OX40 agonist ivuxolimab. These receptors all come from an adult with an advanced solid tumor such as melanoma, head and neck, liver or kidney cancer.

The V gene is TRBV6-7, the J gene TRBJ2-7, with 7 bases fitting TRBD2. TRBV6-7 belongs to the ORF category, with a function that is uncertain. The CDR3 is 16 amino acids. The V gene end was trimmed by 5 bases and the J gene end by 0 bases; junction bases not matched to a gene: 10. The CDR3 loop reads CASSRLTSVSSYEQYF. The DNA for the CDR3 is TGTGCCAGCAGTCGTCTAACTAGCGTGAGCTCCTACGAGCAGTACTTC.

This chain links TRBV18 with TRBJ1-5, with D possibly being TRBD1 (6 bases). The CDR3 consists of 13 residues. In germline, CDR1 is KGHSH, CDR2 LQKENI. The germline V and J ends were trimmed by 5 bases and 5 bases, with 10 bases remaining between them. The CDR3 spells CASSKQGDQPQHF. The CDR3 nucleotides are TGTGCCAGCTCAAAACAGGGTGATCAGCCCCAGCATTTT. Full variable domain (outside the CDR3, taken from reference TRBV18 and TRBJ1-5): NAGVMQNPRHLVRRRGQEARLRCSPMKGHSHVYWYRQLPEEGLKFMVYLQKENIIDESGMPKERFSAEFPKEGPSILRIQQVVRGDSAAYFCASSKQGDQPQHFGDGTRLSIL.

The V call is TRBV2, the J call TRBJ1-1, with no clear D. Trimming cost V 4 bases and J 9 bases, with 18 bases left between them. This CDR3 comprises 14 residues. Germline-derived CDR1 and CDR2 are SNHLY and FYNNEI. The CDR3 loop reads CASSVRTEYVKAFF. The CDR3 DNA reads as TGTGCCAGCAGTGTTCGAACAGAGTACGTCAAAGCTTTCTTT.

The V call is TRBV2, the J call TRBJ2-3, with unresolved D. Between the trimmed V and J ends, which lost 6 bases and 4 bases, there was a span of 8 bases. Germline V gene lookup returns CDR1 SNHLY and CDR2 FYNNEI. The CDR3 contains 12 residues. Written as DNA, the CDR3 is TGTGCCAGCAGAGAACCCTCAGATACGCAGTATTTT. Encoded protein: CASREPSDTQYF.

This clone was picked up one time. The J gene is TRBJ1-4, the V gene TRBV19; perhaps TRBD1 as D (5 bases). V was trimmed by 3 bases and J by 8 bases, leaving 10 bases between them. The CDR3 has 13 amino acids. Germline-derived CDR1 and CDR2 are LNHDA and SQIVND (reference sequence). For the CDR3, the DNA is TGTGCCAGTAGTATCCGGGGCGAAGAAAAACTGTTTTTT. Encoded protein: CASSIRGEEKLFF.

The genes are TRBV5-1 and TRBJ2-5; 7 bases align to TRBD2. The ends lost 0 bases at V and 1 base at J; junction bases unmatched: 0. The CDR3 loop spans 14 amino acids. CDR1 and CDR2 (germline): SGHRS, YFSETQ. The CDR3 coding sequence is TGCGCCAGCAGCTTGGCGGGGGGCCAAGAGACCCAGTACTTC. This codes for CASSLAGGQETQYF.

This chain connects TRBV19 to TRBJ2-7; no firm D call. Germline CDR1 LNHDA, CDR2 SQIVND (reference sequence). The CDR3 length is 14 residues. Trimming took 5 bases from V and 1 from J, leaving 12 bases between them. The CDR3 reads CASSALVTSYEQYF. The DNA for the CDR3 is TGTGCCAGTAGTGCCCTGGTGACGTCCTACGAGCAGTACTTC.

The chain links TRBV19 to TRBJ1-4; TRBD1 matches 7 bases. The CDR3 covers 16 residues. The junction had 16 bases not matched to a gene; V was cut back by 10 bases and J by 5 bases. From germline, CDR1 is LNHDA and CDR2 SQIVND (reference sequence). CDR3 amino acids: CATSRGPGGPNEKLFF. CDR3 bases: TGTGCCACCTCTAGGGGCCCAGGGGGACCAAATGAAAAACTGTTTTTT.

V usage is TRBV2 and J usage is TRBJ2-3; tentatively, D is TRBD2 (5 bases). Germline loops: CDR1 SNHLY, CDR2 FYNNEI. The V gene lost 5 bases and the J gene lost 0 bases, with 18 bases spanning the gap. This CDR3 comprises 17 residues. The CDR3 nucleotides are TGTGCCAGCAGTTCTCCCCGGGCGCGGGCAAGCACAGATACGCAGTATTTT. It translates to CASSSPRARASTDTQYF.

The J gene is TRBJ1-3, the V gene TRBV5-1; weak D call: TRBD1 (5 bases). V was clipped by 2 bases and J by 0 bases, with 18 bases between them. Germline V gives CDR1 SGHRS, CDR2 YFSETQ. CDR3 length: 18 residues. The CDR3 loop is CASSLRPGTPYSGNTIYF. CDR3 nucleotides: TGCGCCAGCAGCTTACGTCCCGGGACGCCTTACTCTGGAAACACCATATATTTT. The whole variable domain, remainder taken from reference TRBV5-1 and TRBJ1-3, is KAGVTQTPRYLIKTRGQQVTLSCSPISGHRSVSWYQQTPGQGLQFLFEYFSETQRNKGNFPGRFSGRQFSNSRSEMNVSTLELGDSALYLCASSLRPGTPYSGNTIYFGEGSWLTVV.

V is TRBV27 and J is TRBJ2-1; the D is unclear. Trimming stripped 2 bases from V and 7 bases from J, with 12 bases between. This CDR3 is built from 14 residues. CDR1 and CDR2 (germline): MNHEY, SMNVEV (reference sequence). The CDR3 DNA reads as TGTGCCAGCAGTTTAAAGGCGGCAGAAAATGAGCAGTTCTTC. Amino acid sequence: CASSLKAAENEQFF.

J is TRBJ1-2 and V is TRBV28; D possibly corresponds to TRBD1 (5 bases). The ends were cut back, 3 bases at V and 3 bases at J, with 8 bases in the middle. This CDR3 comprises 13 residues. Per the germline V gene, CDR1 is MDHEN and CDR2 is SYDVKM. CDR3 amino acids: CASSLGRDYGYTF. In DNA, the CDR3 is TGTGCCAGCAGTTTGGGACGGGACTATGGCTACACCTTC.

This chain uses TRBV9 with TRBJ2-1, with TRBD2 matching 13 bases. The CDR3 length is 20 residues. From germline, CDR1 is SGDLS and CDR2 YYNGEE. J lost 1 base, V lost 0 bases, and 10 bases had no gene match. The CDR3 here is CASSVDRLAGGRKSYNEQFF. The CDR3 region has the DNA TGTGCCAGCAGCGTAGACCGACTAGCGGGAGGCCGCAAGTCCTACAATGAGCAGTTCTTC. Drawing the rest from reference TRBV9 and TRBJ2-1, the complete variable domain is DSGVTQTPKHLITATGQRVTLRCSPRSGDLSVYWYQQSLDQGLQFLIQYYNGEERAKGNILERFSAQQFPDLHSELNLSSLELGDSALYFCASSVDRLAGGRKSYNEQFFGPGTRLTVL.

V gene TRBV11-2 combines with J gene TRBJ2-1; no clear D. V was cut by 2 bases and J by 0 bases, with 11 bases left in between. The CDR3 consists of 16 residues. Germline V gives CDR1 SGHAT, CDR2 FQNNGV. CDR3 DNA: TGTGCCAGCAGCTTACGCGGTCGTAGCTCCTACAATGAGCAGTTCTTC. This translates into CASSLRGRSSYNEQFF.

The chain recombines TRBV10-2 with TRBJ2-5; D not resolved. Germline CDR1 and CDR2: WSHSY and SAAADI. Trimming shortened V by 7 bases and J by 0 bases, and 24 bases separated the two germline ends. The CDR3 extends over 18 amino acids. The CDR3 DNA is TGCGCCAGCAAACGAACATTTACGACCGGTGGAGACCAAGAGACCCAGTACTTC. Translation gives CASKRTFTTGGDQETQYF.

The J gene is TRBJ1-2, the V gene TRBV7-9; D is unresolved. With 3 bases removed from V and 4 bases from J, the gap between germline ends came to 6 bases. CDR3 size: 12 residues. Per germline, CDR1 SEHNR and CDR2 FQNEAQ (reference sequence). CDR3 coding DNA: TGTGCCAGCAGCTTGACCCTCTATGGCTACACCTTC. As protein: CASSLTLYGYTF.

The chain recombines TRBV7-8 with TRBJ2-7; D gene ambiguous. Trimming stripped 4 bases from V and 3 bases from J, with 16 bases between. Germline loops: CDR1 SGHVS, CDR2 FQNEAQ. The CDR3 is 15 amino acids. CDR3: CASSSPPSRIYEQYF. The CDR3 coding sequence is TGTGCCAGCAGCTCCCCCCCGTCTCGTATCTACGAGCAGTACTTC.